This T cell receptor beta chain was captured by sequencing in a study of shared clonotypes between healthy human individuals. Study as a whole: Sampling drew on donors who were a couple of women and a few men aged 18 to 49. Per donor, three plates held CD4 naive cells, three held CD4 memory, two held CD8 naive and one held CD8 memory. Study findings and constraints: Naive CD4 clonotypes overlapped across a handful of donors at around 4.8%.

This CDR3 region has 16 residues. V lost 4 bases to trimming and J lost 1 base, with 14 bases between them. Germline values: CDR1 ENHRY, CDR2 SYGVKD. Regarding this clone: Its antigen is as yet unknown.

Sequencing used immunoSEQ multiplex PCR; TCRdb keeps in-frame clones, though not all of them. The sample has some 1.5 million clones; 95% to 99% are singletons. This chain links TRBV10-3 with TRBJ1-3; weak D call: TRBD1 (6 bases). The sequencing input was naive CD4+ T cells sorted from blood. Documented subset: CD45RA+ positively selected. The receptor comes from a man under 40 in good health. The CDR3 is CAISGDGGQSGNTIYF. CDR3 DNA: TGTGCCATCAGTGGGGACGGGGGGCAATCTGGAAACACCATATATTTT.